This entry lists 8 T cell receptor beta chains sequenced from one sample in a study of T-cell reconstitution after alpha-beta-depleted transplantation in children. Unique molecular identifiers were incorporated during preparation of the TCRbeta library. MiXCR, applied by TCRdb to the PCR reads, yields one record per CDR3 protein. This sample yields about 600,000 distinct CDR3 sequences, of which 23% are seen a single time; around an eighth belongs to the top ten. The source material was PBMCs, mostly from graft donor cells, sampled 360 days after TCRalphabeta/CD19-depleted stem cell transplant. The receptor source for this set is a boy younger than two who had a stem cell transplant for acute myeloid leukemia, so the T cells may come from the graft donor.

V is TRBV15 and J is TRBJ2-5, with TRBD2 identical over 12 bases. J lost 5 bases, V lost 2 bases, and 3 bases had no gene match. The CDR3 runs to 15 residues. The germline gives CDR1 LNHNV, CDR2 YYDKDF (reference sequence). The CDR3 loop is CATSRSLAGGETQYF. The CDR3 DNA follows: TGTGCCACCAGCAGATCCCTAGCGGGGGGGGAGACCCAGTACTTC.

This clonotype was seen more than once but under ten times. The chain couples TRBV6-5 to TRBJ2-7; 10 positions match TRBD1. The CDR3 runs to 15 residues. V gave up 0 bases and J gave up 5 bases; unmatched junction bases: 4. Germline V lookup: CDR1 MNHEY, CDR2 SVGAGI. In DNA, the CDR3 is TGTGCCAGCAGTTACTCCCCGGGACAGGGGAACGAGCAGTACTTC. Protein sequence: CASSYSPGQGNEQYF.

V and J are TRBV20-1 and TRBJ2-5; no definite D call. The CDR3 totals 12 residues. Germline values: CDR1 DFQATT, CDR2 SNEGSKA (reference sequence). V lost 1 base, J lost 4 bases, and 7 bases lay in between. The CDR3 protein is CSARVGLETQYF. CDR3 DNA: TGCAGTGCTAGAGTGGGTTTAGAGACCCAGTACTTC.

The chain employs TRBV6-5 and TRBJ2-7; 7 nucleotides match TRBD1. J gave up 5 bases and V 5 bases, and 12 bases lay outside the gene matches. This CDR3 comprises 15 residues. Germline values: CDR1 MNHEY, CDR2 SVGAGI. The CDR3, as DNA: TGTGCCAGCAGTCACGCACCAGGGACAGTTGACGAGCAGTACTTC. Its protein is CASSHAPGTVDEQYF.

This clonotype has more than one count but fewer than ten. The rearrangement uses TRBV5-1 and TRBJ2-3; 11 nucleotides match TRBD2. CDR3 length: 15 residues. With 2 bases clipped from V and 6 bases from J, the junction kept 5 bases outside the gene matches. CDR1 SGHRS and CDR2 YFSETQ come from the germline V gene. CDR3 residues: CASSFSGGAWDTQYF. Here the CDR3 DNA reads TGCGCCAGCAGCTTTAGCGGGGGGGCTTGGGATACGCAGTATTTT.

This sequence joins TRBV7-7 and TRBJ2-2, with TRBD1 matching 7 bases. The length of the CDR3 is 18 residues. Looked up from germline, CDR1 is SSHAT and CDR2 is FNYEAQ (reference sequence). Trimming at V came to 0 bases and at J to 4 bases, leaving 11 bases not matched to a gene. The CDR3 protein is CASSLASNGQDLTGELFF. In nucleotides, the CDR3 is TGTGCCAGCAGCTTAGCGTCCAACGGACAGGACCTCACCGGGGAGCTGTTTTTT.

This clonotype was recorded at least ten times. The V and J genes are TRBV28 and TRBJ1-1; D may be TRBD1 (5 bases). V gave up 8 bases and J gave up 1 base, with 14 bases separating them. Germline V lookup: CDR1 MDHEN, CDR2 SYDVKM. This CDR3 comprises 14 residues. CDR3 loop: CASPSRESNTEAFF. Written as DNA, the CDR3 is TGTGCCAGCCCTTCCAGGGAATCGAACACTGAAGCTTTCTTT.

This clonotype came up many times. This chain connects TRBV13 to TRBJ1-1; TRBD1 agrees at 11 bases. The junction had 5 bases not matched to a gene; V was cut back by 4 bases and J by 7 bases. This CDR3 spans 14 amino acids. Germline-derived CDR1 and CDR2 are PRHDT and FYEKMQ (reference sequence). CDR3 sequence (DNA): TGTGCCAGCAGCTCCTGGACAGGGGGCGATGAAGCTTTCTTT. Its protein product is CASSSWTGGDEAFF.